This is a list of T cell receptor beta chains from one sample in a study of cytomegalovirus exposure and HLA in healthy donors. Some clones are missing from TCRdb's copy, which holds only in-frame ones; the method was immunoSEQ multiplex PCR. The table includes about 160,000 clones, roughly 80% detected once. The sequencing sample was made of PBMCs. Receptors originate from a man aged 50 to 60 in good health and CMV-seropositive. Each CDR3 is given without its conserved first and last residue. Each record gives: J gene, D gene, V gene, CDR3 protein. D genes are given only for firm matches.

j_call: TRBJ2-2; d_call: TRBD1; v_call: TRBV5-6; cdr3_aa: ASINIGQVITGELF
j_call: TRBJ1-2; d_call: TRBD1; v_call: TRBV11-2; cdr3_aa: ASSLGQPPYT
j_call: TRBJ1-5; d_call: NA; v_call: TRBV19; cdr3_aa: ASSTTLLGNQPQH
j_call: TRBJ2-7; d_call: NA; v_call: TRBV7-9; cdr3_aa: ASSPLSGLGEQY
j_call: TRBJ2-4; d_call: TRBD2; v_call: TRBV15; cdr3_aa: ATSRETGGGRNIQY
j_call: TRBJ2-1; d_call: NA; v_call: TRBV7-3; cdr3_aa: ASSLQGTAGEQF
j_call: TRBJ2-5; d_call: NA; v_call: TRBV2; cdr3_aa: ASSEMWGHEGTQY
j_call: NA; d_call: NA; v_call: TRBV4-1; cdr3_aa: ASSQDNTATEQY
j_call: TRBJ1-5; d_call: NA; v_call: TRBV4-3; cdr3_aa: ASSQVLGDSNQPQH
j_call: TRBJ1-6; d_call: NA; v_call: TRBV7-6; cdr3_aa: ASSLTGGAGDSPLH